Presented here are 14 T cell receptor beta chains from one specimen sequenced in a study of T cell changes during pregnancy in multiple sclerosis. TCRdb's table, derived via immunoSEQ multiplex PCR, lists solely in-frame clones and lacks some. The sample yields just over 30,000 clones, approximately 86% seen once. The sequencing here drew on CD8+ T cells from peripheral blood mononuclear cells, taken in the first trimester of pregnancy. The receptors stem from a female donor with multiple sclerosis, enrolled in a pregnancy study.

This clone was seen only once. The chain links TRBV7-8 to TRBJ1-5; TRBD1 matches 8 bases. The V segment lost 3 bases and the J segment 4 bases; nucleotides outside the gene matches: 2. The CDR3 spans 14 residues. Germline CDR1 is SGHVS and CDR2 is FQNEAQ. The DNA of the CDR3 is TGTGCCAGCAGCTTGGACAGGGAGAATCAGCCCCAGCATTTT. Its translation is CASSLDRENQPQHF.

V gene TRBV14 combines with J gene TRBJ1-2; 10 bases fit TRBD1. V was clipped by 5 bases and J by 7 bases; unmatched bases: 10. The CDR3 contains 15 residues. Germline V gene lookup returns CDR1 SGHDN and CDR2 FVKESK. The CDR3 bases are TGTGCCAGCAGCAGAAGTTCCGGGACAGGGGTTGGCTACACCTTC. It translates to CASSRSSGTGVGYTF.

This sequence joins TRBV27 and TRBJ2-7; possible D gene TRBD2, 7 bases. The CDR3 has 15 residues. Germline V CDR1 and CDR2: MNHEY, SMNVEV (reference sequence). V dropped 0 bases and J dropped 2 bases, with 11 bases sitting between them. The CDR3 sequence is CASSLSGGGPYEQYF. CDR3 nucleotide sequence: TGTGCCAGCAGTTTATCTGGCGGGGGCCCCTACGAGCAGTACTTC.

The rearrangement uses TRBV5-1 and TRBJ2-1, with TRBD2 matching over 10 bases. In germline, CDR1 is SGHRS, CDR2 YFSETQ. V lost 4 bases and J lost 7; bases outside the gene matches: 8. The CDR3 is made up of 15 amino acids. The CDR3 coding sequence is TGCGCCAGCAGCAGCCTAGCGGGAGACGAAAATGAGCAGTTCTTC. It codes for CASSSLAGDENEQFF. Variable domain in full (rest from reference TRBV5-1 and TRBJ2-1): KAGVTQTPRYLIKTRGQQVTLSCSPISGHRSVSWYQQTPGQGLQFLFEYFSETQRNKGNFPGRFSGRQFSNSRSEMNVSTLELGDSALYLCASSSLAGDENEQFFGPGTRLTVL.

This chain joins TRBV7-9 and TRBJ2-7, with D uncertain. The CDR3 is 12 residues long. Germline V gives CDR1 SEHNR, CDR2 FQNEAQ (reference sequence). V was clipped by 5 bases and J by 2 bases, with 7 bases between them. CDR3 protein: CASSPTTYEQYF. DNA for the CDR3: TGTGCCAGCAGCCCAACTACCTACGAGCAGTACTTC.

The chain combines TRBV7-6 with TRBJ2-7; D is possibly TRBD1 (7 bases). V was shortened by 3 bases and J by 6 bases, with 9 bases between the two germline ends. CDR3 length: 12 residues. Per the germline V gene, CDR1 is SGHVS and CDR2 is FNYEAQ. CDR3 nucleotide sequence: TGTGCCAGCAGCTTTCAGGGGGGCGAGCAGTACTTC. It is translated as CASSFQGGEQYF.

CDR3 region: CASSSGGTWEEQFF. The CDR3, as DNA: TGCGCCAGCAGCTCGGGGGGTACTTGGGAGGAGCAGTTCTTC. The chain links TRBV5-1 to TRBJ2-1; 7 nucleotides align to TRBD2. Trimming cost V 3 bases and J 10 bases; bases outside gene matches: 10. The CDR3 runs to 14 residues. CDR1 and CDR2 (germline): SGHRS, YFSETQ.

The CDR3 loop reads CASSQAGGPVYGYTF. CDR3 DNA sequence: TGTGCCAGCAGCCAAGCGGGGGGGCCTGTCTATGGCTACACCTTC. The chain uses TRBV4-2 and TRBJ1-2; TRBD1 might be the D (6 bases). Germline V gene lookup returns CDR1 LGHNA and CDR2 YNFKEQ. V gave up 1 base and J gave up 4 bases, with 13 bases separating them. The CDR3 is made up of 15 amino acids.

This clone is categorized as medium-sized. The CDR3 nucleotides are TGTGCCAGCAGTGGACTAGCGGGGGGGCCAGATACGCAGTATTTT. This encodes CASSGLAGGPDTQYF. V and J are TRBV6-1 and TRBJ2-3, with 14 bases fitting TRBD2. V was clipped by 4 bases and J by 4 bases; unmatched bases: 1. Germline V gene lookup returns CDR1 MNHNS and CDR2 SASEGT. This CDR3 is 15 amino acids long.

V is TRBV2 and J is TRBJ2-7; no clear D. The germline gives CDR1 SNHLY, CDR2 FYNNEI. The CDR3 loop spans 14 amino acids. The V gene lost 7 bases and the J gene lost 0 bases, with 13 bases spanning the gap. CDR3 DNA: TGTGCCAGCATTCCCGCGGTGAGCTCCTACGAGCAGTACTTC. This sequence encodes CASIPAVSSYEQYF.

The chain links TRBV7-9 to TRBJ1-1; TRBD1 might be the D (6 bases). Trimming removed 4 bases from V and 7 bases from J, with 16 bases in between. The V gene's germline CDR1 is SEHNR and CDR2 FQNEAQ (reference sequence). The CDR3 sequence is 14 residues long. The CDR3 sequence is CASSYGGGHFEAFF. The CDR3 coding sequence is TGTGCCAGCAGCTACGGCGGGGGGCATTTTGAAGCTTTCTTT.

Only one count was recorded for this clone. This sequence joins TRBV6-5 and TRBJ1-2; the D gene is possibly TRBD1 (6 bases). Trimming stripped 5 bases from V and 4 bases from J, with 14 bases between. The germline V gene encodes CDR1 MNHEY and CDR2 SVGAGI. This CDR3 region has 14 residues. The CDR3 DNA is TGTGCCAGCAGTGACGTCGGACAGTTCTATGGCTACACCTTC. This encodes CASSDVGQFYGYTF.

V and J are TRBV7-3 and TRBJ2-7, with 11 bases lining up with TRBD1. CDR1 is SGHTA, CDR2 FQGTGA, per germline. Trimming cost V 5 bases and J 3 bases; bases outside gene matches: 6. The CDR3 runs 15 residues. The CDR3 DNA reads as TGTGCCAGCAGCATTGGACAGGGGGCTGTCTACGAGCAGTACTTC. Translating gives CASSIGQGAVYEQYF.

The chain is built from TRBV7-3 and TRBJ1-1; D perhaps matches TRBD1 (6 bases). The ends were cut back, 8 bases at V and 3 bases at J, with 13 bases in the middle. The length of the CDR3 is 13 residues. Germline CDR1 is SGHTA and CDR2 is FQGTGA. For the CDR3, the DNA is TGTGCCAGCTCTCCCCAGGGGTACACTGAAGCTTTCTTT. Translation: CASSPQGYTEAFF.